This is a list of T cell receptor beta chains from one sample in a study of blood T cells in healthy people across ages. TCRdb recomputed calls from the 5' RACE reads with MiXCR, one row per CDR3 protein. The sample includes 710,000 or so distinct CDR3 sequences, about 30% seen only once; the top ten take 15%. Sequencing was carried out using blood. These receptors were obtained from a woman older than 75 in good health. Both conserved end residues are part of each CDR3. The D gene is left open where the match is weak. Expanded clones get a size class; other rows say once, few or many, or leave the size out.

clone size	CDR3 length	V gene	J gene	D gene	CDR3 protein	CDR3 DNA
many	14	TRBV3-1	TRBJ2-5	TRBD2	CASSSAGNQETQYF	TGTGCCAGCAGCTCAGCGGGAAACCAAGAGACCCAGTACTTC
many	14	TRBV20-1	TRBJ2-5	.	CSARAIGEQETQYF	TGCAGTGCTAGAGCCATTGGTGAACAAGAGACCCAGTACTTC
many	13	TRBV20-1	TRBJ2-5	.	CSAREFREETQYF	TGCAGTGCTAGAGAATTCAGAGAAGAGACCCAGTACTTC
few	13	TRBV5-1	TRBJ1-4	.	CASQDSLNEKLFF	TGCGCCAGCCAGGACAGCCTAAATGAAAAACTGTTTTTT
many	16	TRBV5-1	TRBJ2-7	TRBD1	CASSLFEGGASYEQYF	TGCGCCAGCAGCTTGTTTGAAGGGGGCGCTTCCTACGAGCAGTACTTC
many	19	TRBV5-6	TRBJ2-5	.	CASSLARISRGFNQETQYF	TGTGCCAGCAGCTTGGCCAGGATTTCGCGGGGCTTCAACCAAGAGACCCAGTACTTC
few	14	TRBV7-3	TRBJ2-7	TRBD1	CASSPRTGSNEQYF	TGTGCCAGCAGCCCTCGGACAGGGAGTAATGAGCAGTACTTC
few	15	TRBV4-3	TRBJ2-1	.	CASSQDVGLYNEQFF	TGCGCCAGCAGCCAAGATGTCGGGCTTTACAATGAGCAGTTCTTC
.	18	TRBV18	TRBJ2-1	TRBD2	CASSPGTSGGLTYNEQFF	TGTGCCAGCTCACCGGGGACTAGCGGGGGGTTAACCTACAATGAGCAGTTCTTC
.	17	TRBV4-1	TRBJ2-3	TRBD2	CASSRDPAGGPLDTQYF	TGCGCCAGCAGCCGAGATCCGGCGGGGGGGCCTTTAGATACGCAGTATTTT
.	12	TRBV3-1	TRBJ1-1	.	CASSQVQSEAFF	TGTGCCAGCAGCCAGGTACAGAGTGAAGCTTTCTTT
many	20	TRBV7-2	TRBJ1-2	.	CASSSVPTQAGGLANYGYTF	TGTGCCAGCAGCTCGGTACCCACCCAAGCCGGGGGACTAGCTAACTATGGCTACACCTTC
many	12	TRBV7-2	TRBJ2-7	.	CASSLGNREQYF	TGTGCCAGCAGCTTAGGGAATAGGGAGCAGTACTTC
few	14	TRBV30	TRBJ2-2	TRBD2	CAWSPGLLTGELFF	TGTGCCTGGAGCCCGGGACTACTCACCGGGGAGCTGTTTTTT
many	15	TRBV20-1	TRBJ2-3	.	CSATGSLLKTDTQYF	TGCAGTGCTACCGGGTCCTTACTTAAAACAGATACGCAGTATTTT
.	14	TRBV7-2	TRBJ2-7	.	CASSLFRGTYEQYF	TGTGCCAGCAGCTTATTTCGTGGTACCTACGAGCAGTACTTC
many	12	TRBV29-1	TRBJ1-5	.	CSVGEGGQPQHF	TGCAGCGTTGGGGAGGGTGGCCAGCCCCAGCATTTT
.	12	TRBV11-2	TRBJ1-2	.	CASSLDVFGYTF	TGTGCCAGCAGCTTAGACGTGTTTGGCTACACCTTC
many	16	TRBV7-8	TRBJ2-6	.	CASSPSGQPGANVLTF	TGTGCCAGCAGCCCAAGCGGACAACCCGGGGCCAACGTCCTGACTTTC
many	13	TRBV29-1	TRBJ2-1	.	CSYPKQGYNEQFF	TGCAGCTACCCGAAACAGGGCTACAATGAGCAGTTCTTC
few	17	TRBV9	TRBJ2-2	TRBD1	CASSGGVPGGETGELFF	TGTGCCAGCAGCGGCGGAGTCCCAGGGGGCGAGACCGGGGAGCTGTTTTTT
many	17	TRBV2	TRBJ1-6	TRBD1	CASSWEFGQGYNSPLHF	TGTGCCAGCAGCTGGGAATTCGGACAGGGGTATAATTCACCCCTCCACTTT
few	16	TRBV6-1	TRBJ2-7	TRBD1	CASSSKGGTGGTEQYF	TGTGCCAGCTCCTCCAAGGGGGGGACAGGGGGCACCGAGCAGTACTTC
many	13	TRBV4-1	TRBJ1-1	.	CASSQEYYTEAFF	TGCGCCAGCAGCCAAGAGTATTACACTGAAGCTTTCTTT
.	15	TRBV20-1	TRBJ2-3	TRBD1	CSATHPGQGLDTQYF	TGCAGTGCTACCCATCCGGGACAGGGGTTAGATACGCAGTATTTT
many	15	TRBV7-3	TRBJ2-1	TRBD2	CASSLLAGGPNEQFF	TGTGCCAGCAGCCTTCTAGCGGGGGGGCCTAATGAGCAGTTCTTC
.	13	TRBV10-3	TRBJ2-1	.	CATTPNTDNEQFF	TGTGCCACCACACCTAACACCGACAATGAGCAGTTCTTC
many	13	TRBV5-5	TRBJ2-1	.	CASSPWLNNEQFF	TGTGCCAGCTCCCCTTGGCTTAACAATGAGCAGTTCTTC
.	16	TRBV5-1	TRBJ2-3	TRBD2	CASSFGTSGRTDTQYF	TGCGCCAGCAGTTTTGGAACTAGCGGCCGCACAGATACGCAGTATTTT
.	14	TRBV18	TRBJ2-1	TRBD2	CASSPAGGPNGQFF	TGTGCCAGCTCACCCGCGGGGGGGCCCAATGGGCAGTTCTTC
many	13	TRBV7-2	TRBJ2-5	TRBD1	CASSPTGGKTQYF	TGTGCCAGCAGCCCGACAGGGGGAAAGACCCAGTACTTC
many	13	TRBV6-1	TRBJ2-7	TRBD1	CASKTGGFLEQYF	TGTGCCAGTAAGACAGGGGGCTTCCTCGAGCAGTACTTC
many	14	TRBV6-6	TRBJ2-7	TRBD2	CASSYGQRGYEQYF	TGTGCCAGCAGTTACGGCCAGCGGGGCTACGAGCAGTACTTC
.	14	TRBV7-2	TRBJ2-7	TRBD1	CASSFPGQGHEQYF	TGTGCCAGCAGCTTCCCGGGACAGGGCCACGAGCAGTACTTC
many	17	TRBV5-5	TRBJ2-3	TRBD1	CASSLRWAGGPTDTQYF	TGTGCCAGCAGCTTGAGGTGGGCAGGGGGCCCAACAGATACGCAGTATTTT
few	17	TRBV7-9	TRBJ1-1	.	CASSSRGAGRWNTEAFF	TGTGCCAGCAGCTCACGCGGGGCAGGGCGTTGGAACACTGAAGCTTTCTTT